One sample yielded the 32 T cell receptor beta chains listed below, sequenced in a study of blood T cell repertoires in COVID-19. TCRdb keeps only in-frame clones here, not all; method: immunoSEQ multiplex PCR. The sample comprises 300,000 to 450,000 clones, about 80% of which are singletons, and 1.1% rests with the top ten. Sequenced material: peripheral blood. These receptor sequences come from a human donor with acute or convalescent COVID-19. The donor label of this sample is uncertain.

The rearrangement uses TRBV28 and TRBJ1-2; D is unclear. The CDR3 totals 12 residues. Germline assignment: CDR1 MDHEN and CDR2 SYDVKM. Trimming pared 5 bases from V and 4 bases from J, leaving 8 bases between. The CDR3, as DNA: TGTGCCAGCAGTACAGTATCCTATGGCTACACCTTC. The encoded protein is CASSTVSYGYTF.

This chain connects TRBV11-3 to TRBJ2-2; D ambiguous. Germline CDR1 reads SGHNT; CDR2 reads YENEEA. This CDR3 spans 13 amino acids. The V and J ends lost 2 bases and 3 bases respectively, with 4 bases between them. The CDR3 DNA reads TGTGCCAGCAGCTTACAGTACACCGGGGAGCTGTTTTTT. Translated: CASSLQYTGELFF.

The V gene is TRBV1, the J gene TRBJ1-5; the tabulated D call, TRBD1, remains unverified against the DNA. TRBV1 is reported as a pseudogene. The CDR3 is made up of 20 amino acids. As DNA, the CDR3 is TGCACCAGCAGCCACCCCAAAACGGCAGGGGGCGCGATTGAAGGTCAGCCCCAGCATTTT. It yields the protein CTSSHPKTAGGAIEGQPQHF.

V and J are TRBV5-4 and TRBJ2-1, with D perhaps TRBD1 (6 bases). The germline V gene encodes CDR1 SGHNT and CDR2 YYREEE (reference sequence). The CDR3 has 15 amino acids. The V and J ends lost 1 base and 7 bases respectively, with 15 bases between them. CDR3 residues: CASSLFNRQENEQFF. In DNA form, the CDR3 reads TGTGCCAGCAGCTTGTTTAATCGACAGGAGAATGAGCAGTTCTTC.

This chain uses TRBV5-6 with TRBJ2-7; 10 nucleotides line up with TRBD1. Germline V gene data show CDR1 as SGHDT and CDR2 as YYEEEE. With V trimmed by 1 base and J by 2 bases, 3 bases remained unmatched. The CDR3 runs 15 residues. Here the CDR3 reads CASSLWDRGTYEQYF. The CDR3 DNA is TGTGCCAGCAGCTTGTGGGACAGGGGAACCTACGAGCAGTACTTC.

V and J are TRBV18 and TRBJ1-1; D possibly corresponds to TRBD1 (6 bases). This CDR3 has 13 residues. CDR1 is KGHSH and CDR2 is LQKENI in the germline V gene. The V gene lost 1 base and the J gene lost 6 bases, with 9 bases spanning the gap. In DNA, the CDR3 is TGTGCCAGCTCACCACAGACAGGTGCTGAAGCTTTCTTT. Translated, it gives CASSPQTGAEAFF.

This clone was seen only a few times. The V call is TRBV18, the J call TRBJ2-2; 8 nucleotides match TRBD2. The ends lost 3 bases at V and 0 bases at J; junction bases unmatched: 6. The germline gives CDR1 KGHSH, CDR2 LQKENI. The CDR3 is made up of 17 amino acids. The DNA for the CDR3 is TGTGCCAGCTCACCGATGAATAGCGGGGCGAACACCGGGGAGCTGTTTTTT. Translation: CASSPMNSGANTGELFF.

V is TRBV19 and J is TRBJ2-4; D is ambiguous. The germline gives CDR1 LNHDA, CDR2 SQIVND (reference sequence). V was cut by 6 bases and J by 0 bases, with 9 bases left in between. This CDR3 comprises 14 residues. The CDR3 DNA sequence: TGTGCCAGTAGCAGAACATTAGCCAAAAACATTCAGTACTTC. It codes for CASSRTLAKNIQYF. The full variable domain, with the rest looked up from reference TRBV19 and TRBJ2-4, is DGGITQSPKYLFRKEGQNVTLSCEQNLNHDAMYWYRQDPGQGLRLIYYSQIVNDFQKGDIAEGYSVSREKKESFPLTVTSAQKNPTAFYLCASSRTLAKNIQYFGAGTRLSVL.

In DNA form, the CDR3 reads TGTGCCTGGAATAGCGGGGTGAACACCGGGGAGCTGTTTTTT. It is translated as CAWNSGVNTGELFF. The chain recombines TRBV30 with TRBJ2-2; TRBD2 matches at 8 bases. V was clipped by 4 bases and J by 1 base; unmatched bases: 2. The CDR3 contains 14 residues. Germline CDR1 GTSNPN, CDR2 SVGIG (reference sequence).

The chain joins TRBV6-5 to TRBJ2-2; 10 bases map to TRBD1. CDR3 length: 15 residues. Per germline, CDR1 MNHEY and CDR2 SVGAGI. The J segment lost 3 bases and the V segment lost 5 bases, leaving 3 bases of the junction unmatched. CDR3 coding DNA: TGTGCCAGCAGTCGCGGGACAGGGGACACCGGGGAGCTGTTTTTT. This codes for CASSRGTGDTGELFF.

This chain joins TRBV5-5 and TRBJ1-4, with 11 bases fitting TRBD1. J lost 8 bases, V lost 2 bases, and 5 bases had no gene match. The CDR3 totals 15 residues. Germline V gives CDR1 SGHKS, CDR2 YYEKEE (reference sequence). The CDR3 DNA follows: TGTGCCAGCAGCTTATCGGGACAGGGGGTCGAAAAACTGTTTTTT. Its protein product is CASSLSGQGVEKLFF.

This rearrangement joins TRBV18 to TRBJ2-1; the match to TRBD2 covers 11 bases. Germline V gives CDR1 KGHSH, CDR2 LQKENI. V was pared by 4 bases and J by 8 bases, with 7 bases of the junction left unmatched. The CDR3 sequence is 15 residues long. This chain's CDR3 is CASSQVASGGYEQFF. The CDR3 bases are TGTGCCAGCTCACAAGTGGCTAGCGGGGGGTATGAGCAGTTCTTC.

The chain is built from TRBV12-3 or TRBV12-4 and TRBJ1-2, with a weak D call TRBD1 (6 bases). V was shortened by 6 bases and J by 4 bases, with 9 bases between the two germline ends. This CDR3 comprises 12 residues. CDR3 sequence (DNA): TGTGCCAGCAGGACAGGACCCTATGGCTACACCTTC. This codes for CASRTGPYGYTF.

The J gene is TRBJ2-2, the V gene TRBV4-1; weak D call: TRBD2 (6 bases). Deletions cut 4 bases from V and 0 bases from J, with 18 bases between. This CDR3 has 18 amino acids. Germline lookup yields CDR1 MGHRA and CDR2 YSYEKL. The CDR3 sequence is CASSLPGAGTPNTGELFF. DNA of the CDR3: TGCGCCAGCAGCCTACCCGGAGCGGGCACTCCGAACACCGGGGAGCTGTTTTTT.

The chain has TRBV7-9 and TRBJ1-1; D is possibly TRBD1 (5 bases). The germline CDR1 and CDR2 sequences are SEHNR and FQNEAQ (reference sequence). This CDR3 comprises 15 residues. Trimming removed 5 bases at V and 5 bases at J, with 18 bases between. The DNA of the CDR3 is TGTGCCAGCAGCCGGACGGGGACCCGGGGGACTGAAGCTTTCTTT. As protein: CASSRTGTRGTEAFF.

Here the CDR3 reads CASRSAGGSYTF. The CDR3 DNA sequence: TGTGCCAGCAGGTCCGCGGGGGGCTCTTACACCTTC. The chain recombines TRBV27 with TRBJ1-2; the D gene is possibly TRBD1 (6 bases). V lost 6 bases and J lost 11, with 16 bases in between. Looked up from germline, CDR1 is MNHEY and CDR2 is SMNVEV (reference sequence). This CDR3 region has 12 residues.

The chain has TRBV18 and TRBJ1-5; D uncertain. The germline V gene has CDR1 KGHSH and CDR2 LQKENI. This CDR3 contains 13 residues. V lost 4 bases, J lost 2 bases, and 6 bases lay in between. The CDR3 DNA reads TGTGCCAGCTCACGGGGAGGCAATCAGCCCCAGCATTTT. This encodes CASSRGGNQPQHF.

This chain uses TRBV10-1 with TRBJ2-7, with TRBD1 as a possible D gene (6 bases). The CDR3 consists of 15 residues. The germline V and J ends were trimmed by 2 bases and 7 bases, with 18 bases remaining between them. CDR1 is WNHNN and CDR2 is SYGVQD in the germline V gene (reference sequence). The CDR3 protein is CASSEQGTGSEEQYF. Written as DNA, the CDR3 is TGCGCCAGCAGTGAGCAGGGCACAGGGTCGGAGGAGCAGTACTTC.

The chain is built from TRBV28 and TRBJ2-7, with D tentatively TRBD2 (6 bases). Germline V gives CDR1 MDHEN, CDR2 SYDVKM. The V and J ends lost 3 bases and 7 bases respectively, with 10 bases between them. The CDR3 spans 12 residues. CDR3 in DNA: TGTGCCAGCAGTTTTGCGGGGAGGGAGCAGTACTTC. Protein product: CASSFAGREQYF.

CDR3 sequence: CASSQKQGAGNEKLFF. The CDR3 region has the DNA TGCGCCAGCAGCCAAAAACAGGGGGCGGGAAATGAAAAACTGTTTTTT. The chain links TRBV5-1 to TRBJ1-4; 9 bases fit TRBD1. Germline V gives CDR1 SGHRS, CDR2 YFSETQ. The trim removed 4 bases at V and 5 bases at J, leaving 9 bases unmatched. The CDR3 runs to 16 residues.

The CDR3 bases are TGTGCCAGTAGTATTACCGGGACACCGCCATACGAGCAGTACTTC. Its translation is CASSITGTPPYEQYF. The chain employs TRBV19 and TRBJ2-7, with D possibly matching TRBD1 (6 bases). The CDR3 length is 15 residues. With 3 bases removed from V and 4 bases from J, the gap between germline ends came to 16 bases. Germline CDR1 and CDR2: LNHDA and SQIVND (reference sequence).

The rearrangement joins TRBV6-5 to TRBJ1-4, with 7 nucleotides matching TRBD1. The germline CDR1 and CDR2 sequences are MNHEY and SVGAGI. This CDR3 contains 15 residues. The V and J ends lost 4 bases and 8 bases, in that order; junction bases with no gene match: 10. CDR3 in DNA: TGTGCCAGCAGTTTAGGGGGACAGTCCGGCGAAAAACTGTTTTTT. Amino acid sequence: CASSLGGQSGEKLFF.

This clone was seen a few times. Other nucleotide sequences in the sample specify the same CDR3. This sequence joins TRBV2 and TRBJ2-2; TRBD1 agrees at 11 bases. The CDR3 has 14 amino acids. The germline CDR1 and CDR2 sequences are SNHLY and FYNNEI. V shed 6 bases, J shed 5 bases, and the junction held 2 bases outside the gene matches. CDR3: CASRGTGGTGELFF. The CDR3 coding sequence is TGTGCCAGCAGGGGGACAGGGGGGACCGGGGAGCTGTTTTTT. The complete variable domain, with remaining parts taken from reference TRBV2 and TRBJ2-2, reads EPEVTQTPSHQVTQMGQEVILRCVPISNHLYFYWYRQILGQKVEFLVSFYNNEISEKSEIFDDQFSVERPDGSNFTLKIRSTKLEDSAMYFCASRGTGGTGELFFGEGSRLTVL.

A few counts support this clone. This rearrangement joins TRBV5-6 to TRBJ1-3; a weak D match, TRBD1 (5 bases). V was cut by 3 bases and J by 3 bases, with 13 bases left in between. The germline CDR1 and CDR2 sequences are SGHDT and YYEEEE. The CDR3 length is 15 residues. CDR3 loop: CASSSPTAFGNTIYF. As DNA, the CDR3 is TGTGCCAGCAGCTCGCCGACAGCCTTTGGAAACACCATATATTTT.

V is TRBV12-5 and J is TRBJ2-4; D is ambiguous. CDR3 length equals 14 residues. Trimming removed 6 bases at V and 2 bases at J, with 11 bases between. Germline CDR1 is LGHNT and CDR2 is FRNRAP. This chain's CDR3 is CASGPAWSKNIQYF. CDR3 coding DNA: TGTGCTAGTGGACCTGCGTGGTCCAAAAACATTCAGTACTTC.

To note about this clone: The identical CDR3 is also encoded by other nucleotide sequences in the sample. The chain has TRBV7-9 and TRBJ1-5; 8 nucleotides line up with TRBD1. The CDR3 runs to 15 residues. The V gene end was trimmed by 3 bases and the J gene end by 3 bases; junction bases not matched to a gene: 4. Germline CDR1 SEHNR, CDR2 FQNEAQ (reference sequence). CDR3 DNA sequence: TGTGCCAGCAGCTTGACAGGGGCCTCCAATCAGCCCCAGCATTTT. Its protein product is CASSLTGASNQPQHF.

V and J are TRBV4-2 and TRBJ1-2; D unclear. In germline, CDR1 is LGHNA, CDR2 YNFKEQ. CDR3 size: 13 residues. Trimming removed 0 bases at V and 6 bases at J, with 8 bases between. The DNA for the CDR3 is TGTGCCAGCAGCCAAGAACTTAAGAATGGCTACACCTTC. Its translation: CASSQELKNGYTF.

V and J are TRBV7-9 and TRBJ1-3; weak D call: TRBD1 (5 bases). CDR1 and CDR2 from the germline V gene are SEHNR and FQNEAQ (reference sequence). The CDR3 has 15 amino acids. With 2 bases removed from V and 0 bases from J, the gap between germline ends came to 8 bases. The CDR3 sequence: CASSLPTVSGNTIYF. The CDR3 DNA reads as TGTGCCAGCAGCTTACCGACAGTCTCTGGAAACACCATATATTTT.

The J gene is TRBJ2-6, the V gene TRBV3-1 (or the pseudogene TRBV3-2); tentative D call: TRBD1 (5 bases). The CDR3 loop spans 16 amino acids. The germline V gene has CDR1 LGHDT and CDR2 YNNKEL (reference sequence). Trimming shortened V by 2 bases and J by 4 bases, and 12 bases separated the two germline ends. CDR3: CASSQQQESGANVLTF. CDR3 nucleotide sequence: TGTGCCAGCAGCCAACAACAGGAGAGCGGGGCCAACGTCCTGACTTTC.

This clone was counted only a few times. CDR3 protein: CASSYIWVAGNTGELFF. The DNA of the CDR3 is TGTGCCAGCAGTTACATCTGGGTAGCGGGGAACACCGGGGAGCTGTTTTTT. The V and J genes are TRBV6-2 or TRBV6-3 and TRBJ2-2, with 7 bases identical to TRBD2. With 2 bases clipped from V and 1 base from J, the junction kept 7 bases outside the gene matches. The CDR3 has 17 amino acids. CDR1 and CDR2 (germline): MNHEY, SVGEGT.

The chain employs TRBV24-1 and TRBJ1-5; 8 bases are a match to TRBD1. Germline-derived CDR1 and CDR2 are KGHDR and SFDVKD. The trim removed 8 bases at V and 4 bases at J, leaving 9 bases unmatched. The CDR3 covers 15 residues. The CDR3 loop reads CATIGGQEVNQPQHF. As DNA, the CDR3 is TGTGCCACCATAGGGGGACAGGAGGTAAATCAGCCCCAGCATTTT.

The chain joins TRBV9 to TRBJ2-7; 9 bases fit TRBD2. This CDR3 has 14 amino acids. V lost 7 bases, J lost 4 bases, and 9 bases stayed unmatched. CDR1 SGDLS and CDR2 YYNGEE come from the germline V gene. The CDR3 DNA reads TGTGCCAGCGCCCGTGGGCGGGAGGGTTACGAGCAGTACTTC. Its translation: CASARGREGYEQYF. The entire variable domain, with the rest obtained from reference TRBV9 and TRBJ2-7, is as follows: DSGVTQTPKHLITATGQRVTLRCSPRSGDLSVYWYQQSLDQGLQFLIQYYNGEERAKGNILERFSAQQFPDLHSELNLSSLELGDSALYFCASARGREGYEQYFGPGTRLTVT.